The T cell receptor (beta chain) described here comes from a study of T cells in Graves' hyperthyroidism and ophthalmopathy (dated by TCRdb to the late 2010s). With respect to the entire study: Peripheral blood samples were taken at the time of initial diagnosis, prior to any treatment. TCR Vbeta CDR3 sequencing of some 140 peripheral blood samples (more than 40 ophthalmopathy, around 80 hyperthyroidism and roughly 17 progressor patients) is reported in the paper. The approximately 90 discovery patients were randomly split 7:3 into training and test sets. Once sampling was done, hyperthyroidism patients were given methimazole at a starting dose of 30 mg daily, whereas ophthalmopathy patients were given high-dose intravenous methylprednisolone. In addition, the study compared T-cell repertoires in thyroid tissue and in blood from six Graves' hyperthyroidism patients. An independent validation cohort of about 20 hyperthyroidism patients and roughly 16 patients who later progressed to ophthalmopathy tested prospective prediction of ophthalmopathy. To identify TCR V-J signatures that set the groups apart, the researchers used a discovery cohort of 90 to 100 patients, made up of around 42 with Graves' ophthalmopathy and some 60 with stable Graves' hyperthyroidism. Beyond this particular receptor, the publication reports: No statistical method was used to set the sample size in advance, and investigators knew the group allocation. Blood samples also contained most of the expanded thyroid clonotypes (frequency above 0.001), which suggests that blood repertoires may reflect thyroid immune responses. In validation, the model predicted progression to ophthalmopathy with 55% to 71% sensitivity and around 72% specificity, a median of about six months before onset. In cross-validation, a model built on a 13 V-J signature told ophthalmopathy apart from stable hyperthyroidism with 87.88% sensitivity and around 84% specificity, and in testing the same model reached 80%/75%.

Notes on this clonotype: Its antigen specificity is not known. A read error may be the cause here, since a much bigger clone is one base away.

In the ophthalmopathy patients, disease was moderately to severely active, with a Clinical Activity Score of 3 or more, a NOSPECS grade of 4 or more, and a duration of less than 3 months. Exclusion was applied to patients with uncontrolled infections, other autoimmune diseases, pregnancy or lactation. Diagnoses were based on clinical symptoms, serum thyroxine and TRAb, thyroid ultrasound and orbital computed tomography. Ficoll-Paque density gradient centrifugation was used to isolate PBMCs from about 10 ml of fresh peripheral blood. Trizol reagent was used to extract total RNA, and RNA quality was then checked on an Agilent 2100 Bioanalyzer. The CDR3 starts with the cysteine, ends with the phenylalanine, and has 16 residues. Only the CDR3 region is kept as DNA, spanning 48 bases read in frame from base 1. The germline V gene yields SGHRS for CDR1 and YFSETQ for CDR2. V lost 0 bases and J lost 7 bases; the stretch between them is 20 bases long.

The TCR beta CDR3 regions were amplified from RNA transcripts. The first round of RT-PCR for the TCR CDR3 was performed with the HTBI primer set and the Qiagen OneStep RT-PCR kit. The libraries were constructed in a second round of multiplex PCR and then size-selected and purified. Sequencing of the libraries was done on an Illumina HiSeq2000 using paired-end 100 bp reads. From the authors' description of their analysis: SOAPnuke was used to process the raw data, throwing out any read that contained adapters or uncalled bases, had a mean Phred below 15, or lacked an exact constant-primer or identifier match. COPE v1.2.5 was used to merge the high-quality paired reads, and each unique nucleotide sequence was defined as a clonotype. MiTCR v1.1 was used to align clonotypes to the IMGT TRBV, TRBD and TRBJ reference segments. Only V-J combinations with frequency above 0.0001, covering 99% to 99.2% of repertoires, were analysed. The TCS score was defined as F50 (clonal expansion) divided by E x V (chaos), with BLOSUM62-based TCRdist calculated between CDR3 peptides within each V-J. Welch's t-statistics and random forest reduced 450 to 600 V-J features to about 13, which were used in a naive Bayes classifier (R e1071). TCRdb reworked the public reads: Q25 trimming with fastp, MiXCR clone assembly, productive beta chains retained. Each entry merges the rows of one CDR3 protein and shows their most common DNA and genes. What appears here as the V and J calls and clone size reflects TCRdb's work, not the paper's. The sample table records roughly 280,000 distinct CDR3 sequences; 20% to 25% of these occur just once. The biggest ten clones account for roughly 60% of the sample.

Recombination connected TRBV5-1 to TRBJ2-7; matching of 6 bases hints at TRBD2 as the D gene. Sequencing used blood. The TCR sequence derives from a man aged 25 to 45 with Graves' ophthalmopathy. The DNA reads as follows: TGCGCCAGCAGCTTGGGGAGGGGACTGGGAGAGGATGAGCAGTACTTC. This sequence encodes CASSLGRGLGEDEQYF.